This T cell receptor (beta chain) was obtained from a study of cytomegalovirus exposure and HLA in healthy donors. Study outcomes and limitations: First-cohort TCR clusters tended to co-occur in the approximately 110 validation repertoires, a later analysis found. Cytomegalovirus-associated TCR beta chains were listed, numbering 164. CMV antigen specificity was confirmed in vitro for a few CMV-associated chains.

Repertoires were generated with immunoSEQ multiplex PCR, while TCRdb's copy carries only in-frame clones and drops some. Altogether some 150,000 clones are present, approximately 90% being singletons, with the ten largest covering 0.6% to 0.8%. These donors were members of the approximately 110-subject validation cohort, a group separate from the approximately 670-subject first cohort. Concerning this clone: The antigen remains unidentified.

This receptor was identified in a man younger than 30 in good health and CMV-seronegative. What was sequenced was PBMCs.

CDR3: CASSWDRGYEQYV. CDR3 in DNA: TGTGCCAGCAGCTGGGACAGGGGTTACGAGCAGTACGTC. The rearrangement uses TRBV5-4 and TRBJ2-7, with TRBD1 identical over 10 bases. This CDR3 contains 13 residues. The germline V gene has CDR1 SGHNT and CDR2 YYREEE (reference sequence). With V trimmed by 3 bases and J by 4 bases, 1 base remained unmatched.